This passage covers 18 T cell receptor beta chains from one sample sequenced in a study of T cell responses to AZD1222 COVID-19 vaccine. TCRdb keeps only in-frame clones here, not all; method: immunoSEQ multiplex PCR. Here the sample spans 100,000 to 150,000 clones, approximately 88% being singletons. This specimen was peripheral blood, taken on day 0 of AZD1222 vaccination. These receptors were taken from an adult in good health.

V and J are TRBV18 and TRBJ1-2; no reliable D call. Deletions cut 4 bases from V and 8 bases from J, with 17 bases between. The CDR3 spans 14 residues. CDR1 and CDR2 from the germline V gene are KGHSH and LQKENI. CDR3 nucleotides: TGTGCCAGCTCACTTGACCAGGAGGCAGGAGGCTACACCTTC. The encoded protein is CASSLDQEAGGYTF.

This chain links TRBV7-9 with TRBJ1-2, with D possibly being TRBD1 (5 bases). The germline V gene encodes CDR1 SEHNR and CDR2 FQNEAQ (reference sequence). CDR3 length equals 15 residues. V lost 5 bases and J 0 bases, leaving 13 bases between the germline ends. As DNA, the CDR3 is TGTGCCAGCAGCACAGAGGGCAGGGCTAACTATGGCTACACCTTC. Translating it yields CASSTEGRANYGYTF.

The chain has TRBV27 and TRBJ1-1; D gene unclear. Trimming left V 2 bases short and J 0 bases short, with 7 bases between. The germline V gene encodes CDR1 MNHEY and CDR2 SMNVEV (reference sequence). This CDR3 region has 14 residues. In DNA form, the CDR3 reads TGTGCCAGCAGTTTAGCGGTAATGAACACTGAAGCTTTCTTT. Translating it yields CASSLAVMNTEAFF.

This clone was picked up one time. The chain carries TRBV12-5 and TRBJ1-2; no firm D call. Trimming cost V 6 bases and J 4 bases, with 9 bases left between them. Germline V gene lookup returns CDR1 LGHNT and CDR2 FRNRAP. This CDR3 region has 12 residues. The CDR3 spells CASGVFSYGYTF. The CDR3 bases are TGTGCTAGTGGGGTATTCAGCTATGGCTACACCTTC.

This chain uses TRBV7-2 with TRBJ1-1, with D perhaps TRBD1 (6 bases). The CDR3 sequence is 15 residues long. CDR1 is SGHTA and CDR2 is FQGNSA in the germline V gene. The ends were cut back, 6 bases at V and 4 bases at J, with 18 bases in the middle. In DNA form, the CDR3 reads TGTGCCAGCAGACCACCCGGGGGGCCCAGCACTGAAGCTTTCTTT. This sequence encodes CASRPPGGPSTEAFF. Supplemented by reference TRBV7-2 and TRBJ1-1, the full variable domain reads GAGVSQSPSNKVTEKGKDVELRCDPISGHTALYWYRQSLGQGLEFLIYFQGNSAPDKSGLPSDRFSAERTGGSVSTLTIQRTQQEDSAVYLCASRPPGGPSTEAFFGQGTRLTVV.

The CDR3 protein is CASSPPGSGAFF. CDR3 nucleotide sequence: TGTGCCAGCAGTCCTCCGGGGAGCGGAGCTTTCTTT. V is TRBV28 and J is TRBJ1-1; D uncertain. This CDR3 is built from 12 residues. CDR1 is MDHEN and CDR2 is SYDVKM in the germline V gene. V lost 5 bases to trimming and J lost 10 bases, with 14 bases between them.

V usage is TRBV4-1 and J usage is TRBJ2-2; 8 nucleotides line up with TRBD2. This CDR3 comprises 15 residues. From germline, CDR1 is MGHRA and CDR2 YSYEKL. V was clipped by 4 bases and J by 6 bases; unmatched bases: 7. The CDR3 nucleotides are TGCGCCAGCAGCCCGGCGGGGGGAGTGTCCGGGGAGCTGTTTTTT. Its protein is CASSPAGGVSGELFF.

V is TRBV15 and J is TRBJ1-2; D is perhaps TRBD1 (6 bases). Germline V gives CDR1 LNHNV, CDR2 YYDKDF (reference sequence). This CDR3 has 18 amino acids. Trimming left V 7 bases short and J 8 bases short, with 32 bases between. The CDR3 bases are TGTGCCACCACCCGAGACAGACAGGCGACGGGAAGTGATGAGGGCTACACCTTC. Its protein is CATTRDRQATGSDEGYTF.

The rearrangement uses TRBV6-1 and TRBJ2-7; D is perhaps TRBD1 or TRBD2 (5 bases each). Germline V lookup: CDR1 MNHNS, CDR2 SASEGT. V lost 3 bases, J lost 7 bases, and 7 bases lay in between. The CDR3 is 11 residues long. CDR3 residues: CASSEWGEQYF. The CDR3 DNA reads as TGTGCCAGCAGTGAGTGGGGGGAGCAGTACTTC.

The chain recombines TRBV7-9 with TRBJ2-7, with 7 positions matching TRBD2. The CDR3 is 15 amino acids. CDR1 is SEHNR and CDR2 is FQNEAQ in the germline V gene (reference sequence). V trimming: 0 bases; J trimming: 3 bases; junction bases outside the gene matches: 5. CDR3 bases: TGTGCCAGCAGCTTAGCGGGAGGGTCGCGCTACGAGCAGTACTTC. Translation: CASSLAGGSRYEQYF. Full variable domain (rest looked up from reference TRBV7-9 and TRBJ2-7): DTGVSQNPRHKITKRGQNVTFRCDPISEHNRLYWYRQTLGQGPEFLTYFQNEAQLEKSRLLSDRFSAERPKGSFSTLEIQRTEQGDSAMYLCASSLAGGSRYEQYFGPGTRLTVT.

This rearrangement joins TRBV7-9 to TRBJ1-2, with D unresolved. Trimming cost V 6 bases and J 3 bases, with 14 bases left between them. The CDR3 is made up of 14 amino acids. In germline, CDR1 is SEHNR, CDR2 FQNEAQ (reference sequence). CDR3 amino acids: CASSRNTDYYGYTF. CDR3 sequence (DNA): TGTGCCAGCAGTCGGAACACCGATTACTATGGCTACACCTTC. Drawing the rest from reference TRBV7-9 and TRBJ1-2, the complete variable domain is DTGVSQNPRHKITKRGQNVTFRCDPISEHNRLYWYRQTLGQGPEFLTYFQNEAQLEKSRLLSDRFSAERPKGSFSTLEIQRTEQGDSAMYLCASSRNTDYYGYTFGSGTRLTVV.

In DNA, the CDR3 is TGTGCCAGCAGGCGGCAGGGGAACACTGAAGCTTTCTTT. Translation gives CASRRQGNTEAFF. This chain connects TRBV2 to TRBJ1-1, with D maybe TRBD1 (5 bases). The CDR3 loop spans 13 amino acids. V lost 6 bases and J 1 base, leaving 9 bases between the germline ends. CDR1 SNHLY and CDR2 FYNNEI come from the germline V gene.

This clone came up a few times. The same CDR3 also results from other DNA sequences found in this sample. The genes are TRBV7-2 and TRBJ1-1; D is possibly TRBD1 (6 bases). The CDR3 is made up of 14 amino acids. V was shortened by 5 bases and J by 4 bases, with 14 bases between the two germline ends. Germline CDR1 reads SGHTA; CDR2 reads FQGNSA. The CDR3 loop is CASSPQGRRTEAFF. CDR3 nucleotide sequence: TGTGCCAGCAGCCCACAGGGCCGGCGCACTGAAGCTTTCTTT.

The chain carries TRBV9 and TRBJ2-7; D is possibly TRBD2 (5 bases). The CDR3 is made up of 12 amino acids. Germline-derived CDR1 and CDR2 are SGDLS and YYNGEE. V lost 2 bases to trimming and J lost 6 bases, with 9 bases between them. The CDR3 region is CASSVYEGEQYF. The CDR3 coding sequence is TGTGCCAGCAGCGTGTACGAGGGCGAGCAGTACTTC.

The chain combines TRBV4-3 with TRBJ2-3; 7 nucleotides align to TRBD1. The germline gives CDR1 LGHNA, CDR2 YSLEER. The CDR3 has 14 residues. With V trimmed by 4 bases and J by 4 bases, 5 bases remained unmatched. The DNA of the CDR3 is TGCGCCAGCAGCCGAGACAGGGCGGCAGATACGCAGTATTTT. Amino acid sequence: CASSRDRAADTQYF.

The chain joins TRBV18 to TRBJ1-2, with 7 bases matching TRBD1. The CDR3 runs 14 residues. J lost 6 bases, V lost 1 base, and 5 bases had no gene match. Germline V gene sequence: CDR1 KGHSH, CDR2 LQKENI. The CDR3 loop is CASSPQGQNNGYTF. DNA for the CDR3: TGTGCCAGCTCACCACAGGGACAGAACAATGGCTACACCTTC.

This chain links TRBV3-1 (or the pseudogene TRBV3-2) with TRBJ1-3; D unclear. Germline loops: CDR1 LGHDT, CDR2 YNNKEL (reference sequence). This CDR3 spans 13 amino acids. The V end was cut by 7 bases, the J end by 0 bases, with 7 bases between. The CDR3 spells CASTLGSGNTIYF. The CDR3 coding sequence is TGTGCCAGCACTCTGGGCTCTGGAAACACCATATATTTT.

V usage is TRBV6-5 and J usage is TRBJ2-7; D unresolved. Germline CDR1 MNHEY, CDR2 SVGAGI. The CDR3 runs 15 residues. The V gene lost 6 bases and the J gene lost 0 bases, with 15 bases spanning the gap. Here the CDR3 DNA reads TGTGCCAGCAGCCGGACCGTCCTCAGCTCCTACGAGCAGTACTTC. Translated, it gives CASSRTVLSSYEQYF.